This is a list of T cell receptor beta chains from one sample in a study of identical twins. TCRdb analysed the 5' RACE reads with MiXCR anew, one entry per CDR3 protein. The profile shows approximately 600,000 distinct CDR3 sequences, 7% to 7.5% of them singletons. These data also featured in a second study, about yellow fever vaccine responses in identical twins.

Sequencing was done on a sample of PBMCs. All receptors come from a young woman in good health. Both conserved end residues are part of each CDR3. Each record gives: J gene, D gene, V gene, clone size, CDR3 DNA, CDR3 protein. The D gene is left open where the match is weak. Clone size, where shown, is once, few, many, or a class for clones that have expanded.

J gene: TRBJ2-3; D gene: -; V gene: TRBV6-5; clone size: -; CDR3 DNA: TGTGCCAGCAGTTACGGACTGACTAGCACAGATACGCAGTATTTT; CDR3 protein: CASSYGLTSTDTQYF
J gene: TRBJ1-5; D gene: -; V gene: TRBV20-1; clone size: few; CDR3 DNA: TGCAGTGCTGGGGGGTCCCACCATCAGCCCCAGCATTTT; CDR3 protein: CSAGGSHHQPQHF
J gene: TRBJ2-1; D gene: TRBD2; V gene: TRBV6-1; clone size: few; CDR3 DNA: TGTGCCAGCAGTGGGACTAGCGGCCTCTACAATGAGCAGTTCTTC; CDR3 protein: CASSGTSGLYNEQFF
J gene: TRBJ2-1; D gene: TRBD1; V gene: TRBV5-1; clone size: many; CDR3 DNA: TGCGCCAGCAGCCAGGGACAGGGCAGTTACAATGAGCAGTTCTTC; CDR3 protein: CASSQGQGSYNEQFF
J gene: TRBJ2-3; D gene: -; V gene: TRBV28; clone size: -; CDR3 DNA: TGTGCCAGCAGTACCCCTGCCACAGATACGCAGTATTTT; CDR3 protein: CASSTPATDTQYF
J gene: TRBJ2-1; D gene: TRBD1; V gene: TRBV5-6; clone size: -; CDR3 DNA: TGTGCCAGCAGAAGGACAGGGGCGAACTACAATGAGCAGTTCTTC; CDR3 protein: CASRRTGANYNEQFF
J gene: TRBJ1-3; D gene: -; V gene: TRBV12-3/TRBV12-4; clone size: many; CDR3 DNA: TGTGCCAGCAATCAGAGCTCTGGAAACACCATATATTTT; CDR3 protein: CASNQSSGNTIYF
J gene: TRBJ1-6; D gene: -; V gene: TRBV20-1; clone size: few; CDR3 DNA: TGCAGTGCCTCCGGGTCGAGCTCCTATAATTCACCCCTCCACTTT; CDR3 protein: CSASGSSSYNSPLHF
J gene: TRBJ2-7; D gene: -; V gene: TRBV6-1; clone size: -; CDR3 DNA: TGTGCCAGCAGCTTTAGGACAGACTACGAGCAGTACTTC; CDR3 protein: CASSFRTDYEQYF
J gene: TRBJ1-2; D gene: -; V gene: TRBV5-1; clone size: many; CDR3 DNA: TGCGCCAGCAGCTTGGAACAGCACCTCTATGGCTACACCTTC; CDR3 protein: CASSLEQHLYGYTF
J gene: TRBJ2-5; D gene: -; V gene: TRBV3-1; clone size: many; CDR3 DNA: TGTGCCAGCAGCCGGGGGGCGGGGCAAGAGACCCAGTACTTC; CDR3 protein: CASSRGAGQETQYF
J gene: TRBJ2-3; D gene: -; V gene: TRBV6-5; clone size: many; CDR3 DNA: TGTGCCAGCAGTTACGGGGGGATCGCAAATACGCAGTATTTT; CDR3 protein: CASSYGGIANTQYF
J gene: TRBJ2-7; D gene: -; V gene: TRBV12-3/TRBV12-4; clone size: few; CDR3 DNA: TGTGCCAGCAGTTCATCCGCCCCCTTTAGCGCCCCCTCCTACGAGCAGTACTTC; CDR3 protein: CASSSSAPFSAPSYEQYF
J gene: TRBJ1-1; D gene: TRBD1; V gene: TRBV28; clone size: few; CDR3 DNA: TGTGCCAGCAGTTTACCAGGGGGCCAGCAGAACACTGAAGCTTTCTTT; CDR3 protein: CASSLPGGQQNTEAFF
J gene: TRBJ2-7; D gene: TRBD2; V gene: TRBV11-2; clone size: -; CDR3 DNA: TGTGCCAGCAGCGCTAAACCGGGACTAGCCGCAGGGTCTTCCTACGAGCAGTACTTC; CDR3 protein: CASSAKPGLAAGSSYEQYF
J gene: TRBJ1-3; D gene: -; V gene: TRBV12-3/TRBV12-4; clone size: many; CDR3 DNA: TGTGCCAGCAGTTTCCAGGCCACCTCTGGAAACACCATATATTTT; CDR3 protein: CASSFQATSGNTIYF
J gene: TRBJ2-2; D gene: -; V gene: TRBV20-1; clone size: -; CDR3 DNA: TGCAGTGCTAGACCGCCCGGGGTGAAGAACACCGGGGAGCTGTTTTTT; CDR3 protein: CSARPPGVKNTGELFF
J gene: TRBJ2-5; D gene: TRBD2; V gene: TRBV20-1; clone size: -; CDR3 DNA: TGCAGTGCTAGTGTCCGTGAGCGGGGGGGCCAAGAGACCCAGTACTTC; CDR3 protein: CSASVRERGGQETQYF
J gene: TRBJ2-5; D gene: TRBD1; V gene: TRBV7-2; clone size: -; CDR3 DNA: TGTGCCAGCAGCTTAGTGCCCCCGAGTAGGGACAGCGCACGGACCCAGTACTTC; CDR3 protein: CASSLVPPSRDSARTQYF
J gene: TRBJ2-7; D gene: -; V gene: TRBV20-1; clone size: -; CDR3 DNA: TGCAGTGCTAGAGATCCACAGGGGAGGGACGAGCAGTACTTC; CDR3 protein: CSARDPQGRDEQYF
J gene: TRBJ1-6; D gene: TRBD1; V gene: TRBV6-1; clone size: few; CDR3 DNA: TGTGCCAGCATCCCTCGACAGGGCAATTCACCCCTCCACTTT; CDR3 protein: CASIPRQGNSPLHF
J gene: TRBJ1-1; D gene: -; V gene: TRBV20-1; clone size: -; CDR3 DNA: TGCAGTGCTAGATACCGGGACAAGGGGGAAAATCTCTTT; CDR3 protein: CSARYRDKGENLF
J gene: TRBJ2-5; D gene: -; V gene: TRBV19; clone size: few; CDR3 DNA: TGTGCCAGTAGTATTTCGGATTTGAAGACCCAGTACTTC; CDR3 protein: CASSISDLKTQYF
J gene: TRBJ2-1; D gene: TRBD2; V gene: TRBV4-1; clone size: -; CDR3 DNA: TGCGCCAGCAGCCAGGCTAGCGGGAGGGCCGTTCACAATGAGCAGTTCTTC; CDR3 protein: CASSQASGRAVHNEQFF
J gene: TRBJ2-7; D gene: TRBD2; V gene: TRBV20-1; clone size: -; CDR3 DNA: TGCAGTGCTAGGGAGCTAGCGGGGGGCGAGCAGTACTTC; CDR3 protein: CSARELAGGEQYF
J gene: TRBJ1-2; D gene: -; V gene: TRBV4-2; clone size: few; CDR3 DNA: TGTGCCAGCAGCCAAGAAAAGTTGGCGGGGGGCGCTAACTATGGCTACACCTTC; CDR3 protein: CASSQEKLAGGANYGYTF
J gene: TRBJ1-2; D gene: -; V gene: TRBV7-9; clone size: few; CDR3 DNA: TGTGCCAGCAGCCCAATTGGAGTTTTTGGCTACACCTTC; CDR3 protein: CASSPIGVFGYTF
J gene: TRBJ2-1; D gene: -; V gene: TRBV10-3; clone size: -; CDR3 DNA: TGTGCCATCAGTGAGTCGACTCGGGCCCGAACCGGGACATCCTCCTACAATGAGCAGTTCTTC; CDR3 protein: CAISESTRARTGTSSYNEQFF
J gene: TRBJ2-1; D gene: -; V gene: TRBV2; clone size: -; CDR3 DNA: TGTGCCAGCAGTGTTTTGGGGTTTAGAGAGCAGTTCTTC; CDR3 protein: CASSVLGFREQFF
J gene: TRBJ1-5; D gene: -; V gene: TRBV24-1; clone size: few; CDR3 DNA: TGTGCCACCAGTGACCCTACCGGAAGCGGTCAGCCCCAGCATTTT; CDR3 protein: CATSDPTGSGQPQHF
J gene: TRBJ2-5; D gene: -; V gene: TRBV10-3; clone size: -; CDR3 DNA: TGTGCCATCAGTGATTTTCGGTCCCAAGAGACCCAGTACTTC; CDR3 protein: CAISDFRSQETQYF
J gene: TRBJ2-2; D gene: TRBD2; V gene: TRBV10-1; clone size: many; CDR3 DNA: TGCGCCAGCAGCCCCGCGGGGGTTGGCACCGGGGAGCTGTTTTTT; CDR3 protein: CASSPAGVGTGELFF
J gene: TRBJ1-1; D gene: -; V gene: TRBV3-1; clone size: -; CDR3 DNA: TGTGCCAGCAGCCCGGGACCTGTGGTGAGCACTGAAGCTTTCTTT; CDR3 protein: CASSPGPVVSTEAFF
J gene: TRBJ2-3; D gene: TRBD2; V gene: TRBV7-9; clone size: few; CDR3 DNA: TGTGCCAGCAGCCCCCGGACTAGCGGGGGGCCAGATACGCAGTATTTT; CDR3 protein: CASSPRTSGGPDTQYF
J gene: TRBJ2-1; D gene: -; V gene: TRBV20-1; clone size: -; CDR3 DNA: TGCAGTGCTAGAGGGGCCTTAGAGTGGAATGAGCAGTTCTTC; CDR3 protein: CSARGALEWNEQFF
J gene: TRBJ2-3; D gene: TRBD2; V gene: TRBV11-2; clone size: many; CDR3 DNA: TGTGCCAGCAGCATTACTAGCGGGTCTCAGGGAGATACGCAGTATTTT; CDR3 protein: CASSITSGSQGDTQYF
J gene: TRBJ1-6; D gene: -; V gene: TRBV5-5; clone size: few; CDR3 DNA: TGTGCCAGCAGCTTGGCGACCTCCCTGAGTAATTCACCCCTCCACTTT; CDR3 protein: CASSLATSLSNSPLHF
J gene: TRBJ2-1; D gene: -; V gene: TRBV28; clone size: -; CDR3 DNA: TGTGCCAGCAGTCCGCACCAAGGATCAAATGAGCAGTTCTTC; CDR3 protein: CASSPHQGSNEQFF
J gene: TRBJ1-2; D gene: -; V gene: TRBV2; clone size: many; CDR3 DNA: TGTGCCAGCAGCGCCCGACAGATTAACTATGGCTACACCTTC; CDR3 protein: CASSARQINYGYTF
J gene: TRBJ2-7; D gene: -; V gene: TRBV20-1; clone size: many; CDR3 DNA: TGCAGTGCTAGAGATCGAACGGGGCGGCCCTACGAGCAGTACTTC; CDR3 protein: CSARDRTGRPYEQYF
J gene: TRBJ2-5; D gene: -; V gene: TRBV24-1; clone size: many; CDR3 DNA: TGTGCCACCAGTGAACAGGAGACCCAGTACTTC; CDR3 protein: CATSEQETQYF
J gene: TRBJ2-3; D gene: -; V gene: TRBV3-1; clone size: -; CDR3 DNA: TGTGCCAGCAGCGCGGTCCTAGAGATAGATACGCAGTATTTT; CDR3 protein: CASSAVLEIDTQYF
J gene: TRBJ2-1; D gene: TRBD2; V gene: TRBV20-1; clone size: few; CDR3 DNA: TGCAGTGCTAGAGAAAGAACTAGCGGAAAATACAATGAGCAGTTCTTC; CDR3 protein: CSARERTSGKYNEQFF
J gene: TRBJ2-1; D gene: -; V gene: TRBV7-9; clone size: -; CDR3 DNA: TGTGCCAGCAGCTTAGCCCCCCATGAGCAGTTCTTC; CDR3 protein: CASSLAPHEQFF
J gene: TRBJ2-3; D gene: TRBD2; V gene: TRBV12-3/TRBV12-4; clone size: -; CDR3 DNA: TGTGCCATTTCTAGCGGGGTCACAGATACGCAGTATTTT; CDR3 protein: CAISSGVTDTQYF
J gene: TRBJ1-2; D gene: -; V gene: TRBV29-1; clone size: few; CDR3 DNA: TGCAGCGTCGACGGAGGTGGCTACACCTTC; CDR3 protein: CSVDGGGYTF
J gene: TRBJ1-2; D gene: -; V gene: TRBV7-2; clone size: -; CDR3 DNA: TGTGCCAGCAGCTTCTCGCAGAGCGGCGCTGGCTACACCTTC; CDR3 protein: CASSFSQSGAGYTF
J gene: TRBJ2-3; D gene: TRBD1; V gene: TRBV27; clone size: few; CDR3 DNA: TGTGCCAGCAGTTTATCGGGCAGGGGGCTGACAGATACGCAGTATTTT; CDR3 protein: CASSLSGRGLTDTQYF
J gene: TRBJ1-5; D gene: -; V gene: TRBV20-1; clone size: many; CDR3 DNA: TGCAGTGCTAGACACAGGACGGAACAGCATTTT; CDR3 protein: CSARHRTEQHF
J gene: TRBJ2-1; D gene: TRBD2; V gene: TRBV9; clone size: few; CDR3 DNA: TGTGCCAGCAGCGTAGCTGCGGGAGGGCCAGGAGGCTACAATGAGCAGTTCTTC; CDR3 protein: CASSVAAGGPGGYNEQFF
J gene: TRBJ2-2; D gene: TRBD2; V gene: TRBV18; clone size: many; CDR3 DNA: TGTGCCAGCTCACGAAAGGGACTAGCGCCAAACACCGGGGAGCTGTTTTTT; CDR3 protein: CASSRKGLAPNTGELFF
J gene: TRBJ1-6; D gene: TRBD1; V gene: TRBV18; clone size: -; CDR3 DNA: TGTGCCAGCGCAAAGGACAGGGACTCACCCCTCCACTTT; CDR3 protein: CASAKDRDSPLHF
J gene: TRBJ1-6; D gene: -; V gene: TRBV25-1; clone size: many; CDR3 DNA: TGTGCCAGCGGGGACATGGGCGCTAGCTCCTATAATTCACCCCTCCACTTT; CDR3 protein: CASGDMGASSYNSPLHF